The 14 T cell receptor beta chains listed next were all sequenced from one sample in a study of T cell changes during pregnancy in multiple sclerosis. Repertoires were generated with immunoSEQ multiplex PCR, while TCRdb's copy carries only in-frame clones and drops some. The table records roughly 100,000 clones, 91% of them present only once. The sequencing used peripheral blood, collected after pregnancy. The receptors come from a female donor in good health, enrolled as a control in a pregnancy study.

The chain employs TRBV5-6 and TRBJ2-2; D is undetermined. CDR1 and CDR2 from the germline V gene are SGHDT and YYEEEE. Trimming took 1 base from V and 4 from J, leaving 11 bases between them. The CDR3 contains 15 residues. Here the CDR3 reads CASSLRALSTGELFF. The CDR3 DNA is TGTGCCAGCAGCTTGCGAGCATTAAGCACCGGGGAGCTGTTTTTT.

CDR3 residues: CASRRRGGSSYEQYF. Here the CDR3 DNA reads TGTGCCAGCAGGCGACGCGGGGGGAGCTCCTACGAGCAGTACTTC. J is TRBJ2-7 and V is TRBV7-2; 8 nucleotides line up with TRBD2. The germline V gene encodes CDR1 SGHTA and CDR2 FQGNSA. The CDR3 covers 15 residues. The trim removed 6 bases at V and 0 bases at J, leaving 7 bases unmatched.

This sequence joins TRBV5-1 and TRBJ1-1, with TRBD1 as a possible D gene (5 bases). Germline values: CDR1 SGHRS, CDR2 YFSETQ. V was pared by 4 bases and J by 0 bases, with 22 bases between. CDR3 length: 18 residues. The CDR3 protein is CASSSATPRVLVNTEAFF. The CDR3 region has the DNA TGCGCCAGCAGCAGCGCCACTCCCAGGGTCCTGGTGAACACTGAAGCTTTCTTT.

This chain joins TRBV28 and TRBJ2-7; 11 bases agree with TRBD2. Germline V CDR1 and CDR2: MDHEN, SYDVKM. V lost 7 bases to trimming and J lost 4 bases; unmatched junction nucleotides: 6. The CDR3 spans 14 residues. The CDR3 is CASISGTSGYEQYF. The CDR3 DNA sequence: TGTGCCAGCATCTCGGGGACTAGCGGTTACGAGCAGTACTTC.

This clone was counted once. CDR3: CAWSIRGDTEAFF. CDR3 in DNA: TGTGCCTGGTCGATCCGGGGGGACACTGAAGCTTTCTTT. The rearrangement joins TRBV30 to TRBJ1-1, with TRBD1 as a possible D gene (5 bases). The CDR3 consists of 13 residues. Looked up from germline, CDR1 is GTSNPN and CDR2 is SVGIG (reference sequence). The ends were cut back, 5 bases at V and 3 bases at J, with 13 bases in the middle. The entire variable domain, with the rest obtained from reference TRBV30 and TRBJ1-1, is as follows: SQTIHQWPATLVQPVGSPLSLECTVEGTSNPNLYWYRQAAGRGLQLLFYSVGIGQISSEVPQNLSASRPQDRQFILSSKKLLLSDSGFYLCAWSIRGDTEAFFGQGTRLTVV.

This clone showed up just a few times. V gene TRBV7-8 combines with J gene TRBJ2-1; D might be TRBD2 (5 bases). CDR1 SGHVS and CDR2 FQNEAQ come from the germline V gene. The V and J ends lost 0 bases and 1 base respectively, with 7 bases between them. CDR3 length: 15 amino acids. The CDR3 sequence: CASSLAGVSYNEQFF. CDR3 DNA sequence: TGTGCCAGCAGCTTAGCCGGGGTGTCCTACAATGAGCAGTTCTTC.

The chain combines TRBV18 with TRBJ2-1, with D tentatively TRBD1 (5 bases). Germline-derived CDR1 and CDR2 are KGHSH and LQKENI. The CDR3 runs to 17 residues. With 2 bases removed from V and 1 base from J, the gap between germline ends came to 15 bases. Here the CDR3 reads CASSPGALPPSYNEQFF. The DNA for the CDR3 is TGTGCCAGCTCACCAGGGGCGCTCCCCCCTTCCTACAATGAGCAGTTCTTC.

The CDR3: CASKGPWDTQDYGYTF. The CDR3 DNA follows: TGTGCCAGCAAAGGGCCCTGGGACACTCAAGACTATGGCTACACCTTC. This chain connects TRBV6-6 to TRBJ1-2, with a possible D match to TRBD1 (6 bases). Germline CDR1 and CDR2: MNHNY and SVGAGI (reference sequence). This CDR3 is built from 16 residues. V lost 7 bases to trimming and J lost 3 bases, with 21 bases between them.

Here the CDR3 DNA reads TGTGCCTGGACTCAGGCGCTTACAGATACGCAGTATTTT. Translation gives CAWTQALTDTQYF. The chain carries TRBV30 and TRBJ2-3; no clear D. CDR3 length: 13 residues. Germline V gene sequence: CDR1 GTSNPN, CDR2 SVGIG (reference sequence). V lost 4 bases and J 3 bases, leaving 11 bases between the germline ends.

This clone showed up just once. The J gene is TRBJ1-3, the V gene TRBV6-1; tentatively, D is TRBD1 (6 bases). Trimming left V 5 bases short and J 0 bases short, with 11 bases between. The CDR3 covers 15 residues. Per germline, CDR1 MNHNS and CDR2 SASEGT. The CDR3 reads CASSRDTLSGNTIYF. The DNA for the CDR3 is TGTGCCAGCAGTAGGGACACTCTCTCTGGAAACACCATATATTTT.

The chain uses TRBV6-5 and TRBJ1-2; 7 positions match TRBD1. The V segment lost 0 bases and the J segment 7 bases; nucleotides outside the gene matches: 11. The CDR3 runs 16 residues. Germline lookup yields CDR1 MNHEY and CDR2 SVGAGI. The CDR3 DNA follows: TGTGCCAGCAGTTACTCGGGACAGCATCGTCGAGGTGGCTACACCTTC. It is translated as CASSYSGQHRRGGYTF.

The chain employs TRBV7-9 and TRBJ1-1, with D unclear. CDR3 length equals 13 residues. The V gene's germline CDR1 is SEHNR and CDR2 FQNEAQ (reference sequence). Trimming took off 7 bases at V and 7 bases at J, with 16 bases between the two ends. CDR3 region: CASTPSGSDEAFF. CDR3 bases: TGTGCCAGCACCCCCTCGGGGTCGGATGAAGCTTTCTTT.

The chain joins TRBV30 to TRBJ1-4; the D gene is possibly TRBD1 (6 bases). Trimming took off 7 bases at V and 2 bases at J, with 14 bases between the two ends. CDR3 length: 14 residues. Germline CDR1 reads GTSNPN; CDR2 reads SVGIG (reference sequence). DNA of the CDR3: TGTGCCTCACAGGGAAAGCTGACTAATGAAAAACTGTTTTTT. Protein: CASQGKLTNEKLFF.

The V gene is TRBV11-1, the J gene TRBJ1-6; D is unclear. Trimming took off 8 bases at V and 7 bases at J, with 12 bases between the two ends. Germline loops: CDR1 SGHAT, CDR2 FQDESV (reference sequence). The CDR3 is 13 residues long. The CDR3 DNA follows: TGTGCCAGCCAGAGGGTGAGGAATTCACCCCTCCACTTT. Encoded protein: CASQRVRNSPLHF.